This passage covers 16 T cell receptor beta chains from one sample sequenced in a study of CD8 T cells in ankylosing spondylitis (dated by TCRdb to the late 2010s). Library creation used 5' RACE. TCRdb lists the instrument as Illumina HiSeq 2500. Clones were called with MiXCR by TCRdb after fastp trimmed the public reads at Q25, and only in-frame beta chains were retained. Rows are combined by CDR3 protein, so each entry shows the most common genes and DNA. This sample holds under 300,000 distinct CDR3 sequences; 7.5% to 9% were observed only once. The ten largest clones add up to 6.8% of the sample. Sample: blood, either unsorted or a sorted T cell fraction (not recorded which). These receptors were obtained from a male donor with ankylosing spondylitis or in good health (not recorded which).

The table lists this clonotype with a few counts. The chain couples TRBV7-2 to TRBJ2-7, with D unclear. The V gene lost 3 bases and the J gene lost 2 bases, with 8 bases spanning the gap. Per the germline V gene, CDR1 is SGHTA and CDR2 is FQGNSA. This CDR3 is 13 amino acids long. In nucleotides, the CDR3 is TGTGCCAGCAGCTTCGGCAGGCCCTACGAGCAGTACTTC. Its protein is CASSFGRPYEQYF.

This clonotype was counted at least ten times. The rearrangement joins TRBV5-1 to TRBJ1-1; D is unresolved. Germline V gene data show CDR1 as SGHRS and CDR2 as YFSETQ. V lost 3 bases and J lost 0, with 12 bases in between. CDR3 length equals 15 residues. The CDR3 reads CASSSWTGMNTEAFF. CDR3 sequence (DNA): TGCGCCAGCAGCTCATGGACGGGGATGAACACTGAAGCTTTCTTT. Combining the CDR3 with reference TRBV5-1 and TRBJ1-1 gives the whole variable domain KAGVTQTPRYLIKTRGQQVTLSCSPISGHRSVSWYQQTPGQGLQFLFEYFSETQRNKGNFPGRFSGRQFSNSRSEMNVSTLELGDSALYLCASSSWTGMNTEAFFGQGTRLTVV.

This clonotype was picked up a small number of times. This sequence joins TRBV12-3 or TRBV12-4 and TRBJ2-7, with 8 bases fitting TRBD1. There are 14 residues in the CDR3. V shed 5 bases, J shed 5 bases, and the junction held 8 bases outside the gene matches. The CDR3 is CASSTRTGWDEQYF. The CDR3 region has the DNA TGTGCCAGCAGTACTCGGACAGGGTGGGACGAGCAGTACTTC.

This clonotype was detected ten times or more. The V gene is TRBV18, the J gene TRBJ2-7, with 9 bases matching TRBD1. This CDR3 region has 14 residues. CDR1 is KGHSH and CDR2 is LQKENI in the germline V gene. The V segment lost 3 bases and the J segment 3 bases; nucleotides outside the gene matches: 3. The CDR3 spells CASSPGQGYYEQYF. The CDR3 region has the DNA TGTGCCAGCTCACCGGGACAGGGTTACTACGAGCAGTACTTC.

This CDR3 is CATAGKGGDRGSYEQYF. In DNA form, the CDR3 reads TGTGCCACAGCCGGTAAGGGGGGAGACAGGGGTTCCTACGAGCAGTACTTC. The chain joins TRBV24-1 to TRBJ2-7; 8 nucleotides line up with TRBD1. CDR3 length: 17 residues. Germline lookup yields CDR1 KGHDR and CDR2 SFDVKD. Trimming removed 10 bases from V and 1 base from J; junction bases left unmatched: 17.

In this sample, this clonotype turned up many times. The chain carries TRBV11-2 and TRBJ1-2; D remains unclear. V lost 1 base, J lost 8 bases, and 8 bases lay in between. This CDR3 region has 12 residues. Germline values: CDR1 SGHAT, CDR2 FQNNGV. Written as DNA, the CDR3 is TGTGCCAGCAGCTTAGTAGGGATAGGCTACACCTTC. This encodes CASSLVGIGYTF.

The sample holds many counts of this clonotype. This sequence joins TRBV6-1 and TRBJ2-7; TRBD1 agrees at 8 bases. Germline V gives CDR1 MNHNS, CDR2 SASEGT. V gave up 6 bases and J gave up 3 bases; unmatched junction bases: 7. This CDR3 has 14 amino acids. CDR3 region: CASSPGQGGYEQYF. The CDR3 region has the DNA TGTGCCAGCAGCCCAGGACAGGGTGGCTACGAGCAGTACTTC.

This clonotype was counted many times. CDR3 residues: CASSLTWTGGDGYTF. As DNA, the CDR3 is TGTGCCAGCAGCTTGACCTGGACAGGGGGTGATGGCTACACCTTC. The V gene is TRBV5-8, the J gene TRBJ1-2, with TRBD1 matching over 10 bases. CDR3 length equals 15 residues. V dropped 1 base and J dropped 6; count of bases not matched to a gene: 6. Germline CDR1 reads SGHTS; CDR2 reads YDEGEE.

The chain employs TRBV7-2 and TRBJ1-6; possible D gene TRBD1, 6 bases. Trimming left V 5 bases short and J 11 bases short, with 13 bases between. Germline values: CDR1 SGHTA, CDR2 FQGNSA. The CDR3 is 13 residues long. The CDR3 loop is CASSPTGTAPLHF. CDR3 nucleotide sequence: TGTGCCAGCAGCCCCACAGGGACCGCACCCCTCCACTTT.

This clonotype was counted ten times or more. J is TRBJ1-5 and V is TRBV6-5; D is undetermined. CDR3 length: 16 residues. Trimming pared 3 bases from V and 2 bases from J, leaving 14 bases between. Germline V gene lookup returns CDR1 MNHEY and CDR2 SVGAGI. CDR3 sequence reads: CASSYRYGGGNQPQHF. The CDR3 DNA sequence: TGTGCCAGCAGTTATCGCTATGGTGGAGGCAATCAGCCCCAGCATTTT.

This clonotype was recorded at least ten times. CDR3 amino acids: CSAPPLAGKDTQYF. CDR3 bases: TGCAGTGCCCCCCCACTAGCGGGGAAAGATACGCAGTATTTT. The chain employs TRBV20-1 and TRBJ2-3; 10 bases fit TRBD2. The CDR3 has 14 amino acids. Germline values: CDR1 DFQATT, CDR2 SNEGSKA (reference sequence). The V gene end was trimmed by 6 bases and the J gene end by 5 bases; junction bases not matched to a gene: 8.

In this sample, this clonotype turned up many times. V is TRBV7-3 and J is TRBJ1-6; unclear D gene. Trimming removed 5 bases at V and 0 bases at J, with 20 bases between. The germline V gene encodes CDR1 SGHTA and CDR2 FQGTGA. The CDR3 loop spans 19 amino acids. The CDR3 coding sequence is TGTGCCAGCAGCCCCCGGCGGTATATTACCAGCTCCTATAATTCACCCCTCCACTTT. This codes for CASSPRRYITSSYNSPLHF.

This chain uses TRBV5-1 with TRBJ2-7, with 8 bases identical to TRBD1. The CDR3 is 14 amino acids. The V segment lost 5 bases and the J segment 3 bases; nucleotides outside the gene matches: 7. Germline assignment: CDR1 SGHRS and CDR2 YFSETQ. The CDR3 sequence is CASRTQTGDYEQYF. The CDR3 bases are TGCGCCAGCAGGACTCAGACAGGGGACTACGAGCAGTACTTC.

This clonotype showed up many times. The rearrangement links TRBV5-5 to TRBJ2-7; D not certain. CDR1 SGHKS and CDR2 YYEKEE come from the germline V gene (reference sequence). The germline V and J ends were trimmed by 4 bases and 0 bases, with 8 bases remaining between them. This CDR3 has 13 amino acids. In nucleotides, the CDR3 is TGTGCCAGCAGCATACCGGCCTCCTACGAGCAGTACTTC. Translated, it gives CASSIPASYEQYF.

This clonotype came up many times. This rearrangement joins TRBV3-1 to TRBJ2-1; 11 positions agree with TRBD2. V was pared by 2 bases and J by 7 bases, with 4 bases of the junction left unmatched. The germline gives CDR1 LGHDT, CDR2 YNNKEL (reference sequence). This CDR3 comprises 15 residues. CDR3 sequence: CASSQQVAGGNEQFF. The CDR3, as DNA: TGTGCCAGCAGCCAACAGGTAGCGGGAGGGAATGAGCAGTTCTTC.

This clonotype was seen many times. The CDR3 coding sequence is TGTGCCAGCAGCCCGGAGGGCGGACTAAACAATGAGCAGTTCTTC. Translating gives CASSPEGGLNNEQFF. The chain uses TRBV3-1 and TRBJ2-1, with D possibly TRBD2 on 6 matching bases. V was trimmed by 4 bases and J by 5 bases, leaving 15 bases between them. Per germline, CDR1 LGHDT and CDR2 YNNKEL (reference sequence). The CDR3 consists of 15 residues.